This T cell receptor (beta chain) was sequenced during a study of shared clonotypes between healthy human individuals. Overall study context: Donor ages ranged 18 to 49 years: a couple of women, a few men. Each donor's CD8 memory used one plate, CD8 naive two, each CD4 subset three.

The germline V gene has CDR1 MDHEN and CDR2 SYDVKM. The V end was cut by 6 bases, the J end by 3 bases, with 17 bases between. This CDR3 has 16 residues. Clones were sequenced by immunoSEQ multiplex PCR, and TCRdb holds only the in-frame ones, with some missing. The table shows about 2.3 million clones, with more than 80% occurring only once. Donation came from healthy HIV-negative adults that had no recent acute infections or vaccinations. Splitting of CD4+ cells produced CD45RA+ naive and CD45RA-negative memory subsets. A single count supports this clone. The rearrangement joins TRBV28 to TRBJ2-2; maybe TRBD1 (5 bases). Input material: naive CD4+ T cells from PBMCs. Sample subset: CD45RA+ positively selected. The source of this sequence is a man aged 18 to 29 in good health. Some clones in this sample may be carry-over from other donors' samples. As DNA, the CDR3 is TGTGCCAGCAGGAAGCAGGGCGGCTTACACACCGGGGAGCTGTTTTTT. This encodes CASRKQGGLHTGELFF.